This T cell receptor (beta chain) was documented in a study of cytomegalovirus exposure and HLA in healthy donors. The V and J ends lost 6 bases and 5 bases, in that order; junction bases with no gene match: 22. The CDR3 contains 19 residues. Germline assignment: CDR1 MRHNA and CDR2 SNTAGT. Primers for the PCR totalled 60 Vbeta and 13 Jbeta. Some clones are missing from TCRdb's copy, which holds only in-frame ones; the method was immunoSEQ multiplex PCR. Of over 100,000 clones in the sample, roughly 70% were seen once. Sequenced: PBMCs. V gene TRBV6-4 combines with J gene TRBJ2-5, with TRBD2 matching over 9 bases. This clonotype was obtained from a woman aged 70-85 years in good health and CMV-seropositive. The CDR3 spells CASRAPPKGGGGVIETQYF. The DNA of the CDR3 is TGTGCCAGCAGAGCCCCCCCGAAGGGTGGCGGGGGGGTAATTGAGACCCAGTACTTC.